This T cell receptor (beta chain) is from a study of cytotoxic CD8 clonotypes in ibrutinib-treated CLL. At the level of the study: A mean of around 260,000 productive templates and 90,000 or so productive rearrangements was obtained per sample.

Using immunoSEQ multiplex PCR, the repertoire was profiled, and TCRdb retains in-frame clones only, with some absent. This repertoire shows 40,000 to 50,000 clones, about three fifths found once; its top ten account for roughly a quarter. The CDR3 totals 15 residues. Germline assignment: CDR1 SGHKS and CDR2 YYEKEE (reference sequence). Trimming stripped 4 bases from V and 5 bases from J, with 19 bases between. The chain joins TRBV5-5 to TRBJ2-7, with D possibly being TRBD2 (6 bases). This sample comprised PBMCs, obtained after 24 months of ibrutinib treatment. The receptor was isolated from a human donor with chronic lymphocytic leukemia. The CDR3 spells CASSQFAGLRNEQYF. CDR3 bases: TGTGCCAGCAGCCAATTCGCGGGGTTACGGAACGAGCAGTACTTC.